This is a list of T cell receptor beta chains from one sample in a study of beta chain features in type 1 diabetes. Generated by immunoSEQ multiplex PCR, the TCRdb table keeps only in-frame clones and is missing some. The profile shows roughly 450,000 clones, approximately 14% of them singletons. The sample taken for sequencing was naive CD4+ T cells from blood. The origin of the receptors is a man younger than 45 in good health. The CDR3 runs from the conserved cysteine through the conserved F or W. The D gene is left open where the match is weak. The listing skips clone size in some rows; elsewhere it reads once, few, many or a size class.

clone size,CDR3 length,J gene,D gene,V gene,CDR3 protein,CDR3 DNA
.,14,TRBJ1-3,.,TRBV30,CAWSVSKSGNTIYF,TGTGCCTGGAGTGTATCAAAATCTGGAAACACCATATATTTT
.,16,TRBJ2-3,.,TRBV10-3,CAISESGTPGADTQYF,TGTGCCATCAGTGAGTCGGGGACCCCAGGGGCAGATACGCAGTATTTT
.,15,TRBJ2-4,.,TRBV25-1,CASSEYATGNHIQYF,TGTGCCAGCAGTGAATATGCCACGGGAAACCACATTCAGTACTTC
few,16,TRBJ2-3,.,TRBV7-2,CASSLVPLARADTQYF,TGTGCCAGCAGCTTAGTCCCACTAGCTCGGGCAGATACGCAGTATTTT
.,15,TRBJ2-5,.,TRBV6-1,CASRKEAGRLETQYF,TGTGCCAGCAGAAAGGAGGCGGGCAGGTTGGAGACCCAGTACTTC
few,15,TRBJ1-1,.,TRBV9,CASSVASTSWTEAFF,TGTGCCAGCAGCGTAGCTTCCACAAGCTGGACTGAAGCTTTCTTT
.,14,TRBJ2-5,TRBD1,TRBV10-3,CAISGTGGRETQYF,TGTGCCATCAGTGGGACAGGGGGCCGGGAGACCCAGTACTTC
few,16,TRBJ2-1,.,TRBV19,CASSIDRGRNYNEQFF,TGTGCCAGTAGTATAGACAGGGGGAGGAACTACAATGAGCAGTTCTTC
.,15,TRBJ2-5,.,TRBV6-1,CASSERQGRKQTQYF,TGTGCCAGCAGTGAAAGGCAGGGGAGGAAACAGACCCAGTACTTC
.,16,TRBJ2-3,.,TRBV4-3,CASSQDQPSLGDTQYF,TGCGCCAGCAGCCAAGATCAGCCATCCCTTGGGGATACGCAGTATTTT
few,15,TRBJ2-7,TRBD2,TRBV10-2,CASRPGGLGSTEQYF,TGCGCCAGCAGGCCCGGGGGACTAGGCAGTACGGAGCAGTACTTC
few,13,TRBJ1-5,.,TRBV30,CAWRGGNNQPQHF,TGTGCCTGGAGGGGCGGGAACAATCAGCCCCAGCATTTT
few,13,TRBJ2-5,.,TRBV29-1,CSVNSRIGETQYF,TGCAGCGTTAATAGCCGTATTGGAGAGACCCAGTACTTC
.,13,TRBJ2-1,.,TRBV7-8,CASSLGQPNEQFF,TGTGCCAGCAGCTTAGGGCAACCCAATGAGCAGTTCTTC
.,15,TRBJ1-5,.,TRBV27,CASSVGNFGNQPQHF,TGTGCCAGCAGTGTCGGCAATTTTGGCAATCAGCCCCAGCATTTT
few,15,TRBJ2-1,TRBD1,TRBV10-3,CAISPGQGTNNEQFF,TGTGCCATCAGTCCGGGACAGGGGACGAACAATGAGCAGTTCTTC
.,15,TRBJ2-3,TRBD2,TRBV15,CATAEPGLAPDTQYF,TGTGCCACCGCGGAACCGGGACTAGCGCCCGATACGCAGTATTTT
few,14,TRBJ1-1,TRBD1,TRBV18,CASSPGQVNTEAFF,TGTGCCAGCTCACCGGGACAGGTGAACACTGAAGCTTTCTTT
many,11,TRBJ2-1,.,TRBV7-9,CASTPPGEQFF,TGTGCCAGCACCCCTCCGGGGGAGCAGTTCTTC
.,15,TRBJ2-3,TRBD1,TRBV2,CASSGDRGHTDTQYF,TGTGCCAGCAGCGGGGACAGGGGACATACAGATACGCAGTATTTT
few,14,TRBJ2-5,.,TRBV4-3,CASSQGDRGETQYF,TGCGCCAGCAGCCAAGGTGATAGGGGAGAGACCCAGTACTTC
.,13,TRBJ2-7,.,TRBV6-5,CASRISLTYEQYF,TGTGCCAGCCGAATCAGCCTTACCTACGAGCAGTACTTC
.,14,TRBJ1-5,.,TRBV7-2,CASSLDGLPSPQHF,TGTGCCAGCAGCTTAGACGGACTGCCTTCGCCCCAGCATTTT
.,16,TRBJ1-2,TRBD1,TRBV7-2,CASSSYPGTGVDGYTF,TGTGCCAGCAGCTCATATCCCGGGACAGGGGTAGATGGCTACACCTTC
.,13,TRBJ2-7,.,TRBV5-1,CASSLPGGYEQYF,TGCGCCAGCAGCTTGCCTGGCGGGTACGAGCAGTACTTC
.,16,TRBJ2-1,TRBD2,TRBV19,CASSPRLAGAVGEQFF,TGTGCCAGTAGTCCGAGACTAGCGGGAGCCGTGGGTGAGCAGTTCTTC
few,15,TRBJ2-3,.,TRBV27,CASTGVTLGTDTQYF,TGTGCCAGCACCGGTGTAACACTAGGCACAGATACGCAGTATTTT
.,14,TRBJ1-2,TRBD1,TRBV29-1,CSVEDPQGARGYTF,TGCAGCGTTGAAGACCCTCAGGGGGCGCGGGGCTACACCTTC
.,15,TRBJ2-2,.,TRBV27,CASSFLRLPGGELFF,TGTGCCAGCAGTTTTCTTAGACTCCCGGGAGGGGAGCTGTTTTTT
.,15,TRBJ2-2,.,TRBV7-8,CASSTLPGRPRELFF,TGTGCCAGCAGCACTCTCCCCGGACGGCCGAGGGAGCTGTTTTTT
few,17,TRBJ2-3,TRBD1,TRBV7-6,CASSAPSGTGGTDTQYF,TGTGCCAGCAGCGCTCCGTCGGGCACAGGGGGGACAGATACGCAGTATTTT
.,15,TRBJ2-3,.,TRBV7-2,CASSPRDGSTDTQYF,TGTGCCAGCAGCCCCAGGGACGGAAGCACAGATACGCAGTATTTT
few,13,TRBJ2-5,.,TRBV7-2,CASSVTQLTPQYF,TGTGCCAGCAGCGTAACGCAGTTAACCCCCCAGTACTTC
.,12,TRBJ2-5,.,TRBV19,CASSFGLETQYF,TGTGCCAGTAGTTTCGGACTAGAGACCCAGTACTTC
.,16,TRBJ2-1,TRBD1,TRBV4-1,CASSQDGTGPYNEQFF,TGCGCCAGCAGCCAAGACGGGACAGGGCCATACAATGAGCAGTTCTTC
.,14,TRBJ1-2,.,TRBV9,CASSAPPGGRQLTF,TGTGCCAGCAGCGCACCCCCCGGGGGACGACAGCTCACCTTC
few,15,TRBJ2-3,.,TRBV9,CASSVVASLADTQYF,TGTGCCAGCAGCGTAGTTGCCTCCCTGGCAGATACGCAGTATTTT
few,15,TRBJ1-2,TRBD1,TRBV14,CASSDWTGGSYGYTF,TGTGCCAGCAGCGACTGGACAGGGGGCAGCTATGGCTACACCTTC
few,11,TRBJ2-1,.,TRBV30,CAWRFVNEQFF,TGTGCCTGGAGATTTGTAAATGAGCAGTTCTTC
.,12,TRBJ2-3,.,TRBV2,CASRSLTDTQYF,TGTGCCAGCAGGAGCCTCACAGATACGCAGTATTTT
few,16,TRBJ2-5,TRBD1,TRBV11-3,CASSSGQGENQETQYF,TGTGCCAGCAGCTCTGGTCAGGGGGAAAACCAAGAGACCCAGTACTTC
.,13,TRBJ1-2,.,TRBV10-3,CAIRRSGNYGYTF,TGTGCCATCAGACGGTCCGGAAACTATGGCTACACCTTC
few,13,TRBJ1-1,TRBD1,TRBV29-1,CSVADRGGTEAFF,TGCAGCGTTGCTGACAGGGGGGGCACTGAAGCTTTCTTT
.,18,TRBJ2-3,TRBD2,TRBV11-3,CASSFVPSGRGSTDTQYF,TGTGCCAGCAGCTTCGTACCTAGCGGGAGGGGTAGCACAGATACGCAGTATTTT
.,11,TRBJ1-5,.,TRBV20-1,CSAGEHQPQHF,TGCAGTGCTGGAGAGCATCAGCCCCAGCATTTT
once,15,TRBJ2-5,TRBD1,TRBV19,CASSISTGYQETQYF,TGTGCCAGTAGTATATCGACAGGGTACCAAGAGACCCAGTACTTC
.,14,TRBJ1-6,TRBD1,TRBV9,CASSGRQGDSPLHF,TGTGCCAGCAGCGGGAGACAGGGGGACTCACCCCTCCACTTT
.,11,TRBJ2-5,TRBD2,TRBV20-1,CSASGRETQYF,TGCAGTGCTAGCGGGAGGGAGACCCAGTACTTC
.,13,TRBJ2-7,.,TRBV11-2,CASSLDGQDEQYF,TGTGCCAGCAGCTTAGATGGCCAAGACGAGCAGTACTTC
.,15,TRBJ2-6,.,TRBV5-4,CASSSSRSGANVLTF,TGTGCCAGCAGCTCCTCTCGCTCTGGGGCCAACGTCCTGACTTTC
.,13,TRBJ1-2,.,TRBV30,CAWSPLNNYGYTF,TGTGCCTGGAGTCCGCTCAATAACTATGGCTACACCTTC
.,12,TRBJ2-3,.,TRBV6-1,CASSSYTDTQYF,TGTGCCAGCAGTTCTTACACAGATACGCAGTATTTT
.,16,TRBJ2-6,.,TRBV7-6,CASSLLVGFGANVLTF,TGTGCCAGCAGCTTACTGGTGGGATTTGGGGCCAACGTCCTGACTTTC
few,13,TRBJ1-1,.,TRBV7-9,CASSPRMNTEAFF,TGTGCCAGCAGCCCCCGCATGAACACTGAAGCTTTCTTT